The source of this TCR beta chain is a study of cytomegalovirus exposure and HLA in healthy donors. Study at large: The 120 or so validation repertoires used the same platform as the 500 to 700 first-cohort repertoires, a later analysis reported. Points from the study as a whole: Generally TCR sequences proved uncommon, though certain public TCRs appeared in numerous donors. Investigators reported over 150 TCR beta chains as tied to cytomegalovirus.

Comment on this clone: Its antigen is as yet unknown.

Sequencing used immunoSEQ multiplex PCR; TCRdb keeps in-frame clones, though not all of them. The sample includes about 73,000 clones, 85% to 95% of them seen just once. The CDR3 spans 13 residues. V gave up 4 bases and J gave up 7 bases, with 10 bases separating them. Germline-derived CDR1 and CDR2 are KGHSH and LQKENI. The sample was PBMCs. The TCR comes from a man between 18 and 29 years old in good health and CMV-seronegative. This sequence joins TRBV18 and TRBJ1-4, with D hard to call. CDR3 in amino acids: CASSQDIGEKLFF. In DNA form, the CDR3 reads TGTGCCAGCTCACAAGACATCGGTGAAAAACTGTTTTTT.